The source of this T cell receptor (beta chain) is a study of blood T cell repertoires in COVID-19. The CDR3 covers 15 residues. V trimming: 6 bases; J trimming: 6 bases; junction bases outside the gene matches: 11. Germline CDR1 SNHLY, CDR2 FYNNEI. Profiling relied on immunoSEQ multiplex PCR, and the TCRdb table lists in-frame clones only, not all of them. The repertoire holds 180,000 or so clones, with less than 90% as singletons. The clonotype comes from a woman in her 70s with COVID-19, enrolled during active disease. The rearrangement uses TRBV2 and TRBJ2-3, with TRBD2 matching over 8 bases. The specimen was peripheral blood. CDR3 loop: CASRQAGDAWDTQYF. Written as DNA, the CDR3 is TGTGCCAGCAGGCAAGCGGGAGACGCCTGGGATACGCAGTATTTT.